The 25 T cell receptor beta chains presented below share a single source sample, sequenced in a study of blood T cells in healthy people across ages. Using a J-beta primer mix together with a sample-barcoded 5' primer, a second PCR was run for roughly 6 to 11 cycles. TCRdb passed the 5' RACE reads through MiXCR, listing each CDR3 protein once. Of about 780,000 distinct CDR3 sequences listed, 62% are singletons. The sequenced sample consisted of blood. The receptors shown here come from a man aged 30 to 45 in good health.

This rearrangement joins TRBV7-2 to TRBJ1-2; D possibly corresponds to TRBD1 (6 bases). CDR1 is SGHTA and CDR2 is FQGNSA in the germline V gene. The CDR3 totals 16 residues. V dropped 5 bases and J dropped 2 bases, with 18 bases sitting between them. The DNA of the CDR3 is TGTGCCAGCAGCCTCACGGGGCAGGGGCTCAACTATGGCTACACCTTC. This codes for CASSLTGQGLNYGYTF.

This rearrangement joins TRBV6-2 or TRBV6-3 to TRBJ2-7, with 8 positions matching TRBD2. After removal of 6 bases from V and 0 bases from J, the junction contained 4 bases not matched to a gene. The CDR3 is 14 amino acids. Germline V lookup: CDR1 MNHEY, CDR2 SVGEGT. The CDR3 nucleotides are TGTGCCAGCAGAAAGCGGGGGAGCTCCTACGAGCAGTACTTC. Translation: CASRKRGSSYEQYF.

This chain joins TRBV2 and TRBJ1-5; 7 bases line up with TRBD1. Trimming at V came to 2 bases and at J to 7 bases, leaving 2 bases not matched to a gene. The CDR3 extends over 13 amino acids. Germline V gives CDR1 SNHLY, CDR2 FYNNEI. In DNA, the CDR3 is TGTGCCAGCAGTGAAACACAGGGGCAGCCCCAGCATTTT. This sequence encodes CASSETQGQPQHF. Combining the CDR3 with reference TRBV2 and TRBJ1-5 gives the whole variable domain EPEVTQTPSHQVTQMGQEVILRCVPISNHLYFYWYRQILGQKVEFLVSFYNNEISEKSEIFDDQFSVERPDGSNFTLKIRSTKLEDSAMYFCASSETQGQPQHFGDGTRLSIL.

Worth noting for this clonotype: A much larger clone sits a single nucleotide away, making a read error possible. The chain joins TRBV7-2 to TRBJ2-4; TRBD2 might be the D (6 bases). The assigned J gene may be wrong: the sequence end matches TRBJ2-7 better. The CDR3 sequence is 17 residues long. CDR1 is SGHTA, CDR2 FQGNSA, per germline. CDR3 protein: CASSLGFGGVESYEQYF. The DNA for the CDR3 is TGTGCCAGCAGCTTAGGGTTTGGCGGGGTCGAATCCTACGAGCAGTACTTC.

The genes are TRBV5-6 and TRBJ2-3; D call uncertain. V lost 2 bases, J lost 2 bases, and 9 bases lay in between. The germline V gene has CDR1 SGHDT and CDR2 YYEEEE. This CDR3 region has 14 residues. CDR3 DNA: TGTGCCAGCAGCTTTTCTAGGATCACAGATACGCAGTATTTT. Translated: CASSFSRITDTQYF.

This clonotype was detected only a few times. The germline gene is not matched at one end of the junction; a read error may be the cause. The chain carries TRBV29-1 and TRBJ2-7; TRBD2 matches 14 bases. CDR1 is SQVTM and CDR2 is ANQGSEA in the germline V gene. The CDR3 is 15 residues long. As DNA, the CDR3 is TGCAGCGTAGAAGGACTAGCGGGGGGACGCTACGAGCAGTACTTC. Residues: CSVEGLAGGRYEQYF.

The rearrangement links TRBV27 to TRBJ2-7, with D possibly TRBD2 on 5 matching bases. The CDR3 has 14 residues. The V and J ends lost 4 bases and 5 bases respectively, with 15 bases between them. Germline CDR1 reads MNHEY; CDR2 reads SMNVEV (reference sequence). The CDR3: CASSSNEGTDEQYF. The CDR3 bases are TGTGCCAGCAGTTCAAACGAGGGAACCGACGAGCAGTACTTC.

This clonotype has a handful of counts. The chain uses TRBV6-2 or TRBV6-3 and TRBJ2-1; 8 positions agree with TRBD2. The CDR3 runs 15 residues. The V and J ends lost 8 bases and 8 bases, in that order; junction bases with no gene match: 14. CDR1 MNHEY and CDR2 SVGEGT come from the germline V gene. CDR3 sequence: CASFTAGGFSDEQFF. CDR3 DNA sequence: TGTGCCAGCTTCACGGCGGGGGGCTTTTCGGATGAGCAGTTCTTC.

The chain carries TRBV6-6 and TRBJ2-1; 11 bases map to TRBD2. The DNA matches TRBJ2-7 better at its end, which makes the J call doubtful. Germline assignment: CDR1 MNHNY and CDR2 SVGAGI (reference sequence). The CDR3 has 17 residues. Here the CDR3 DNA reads TGTGCCAGCCCCCCCTCTACTAGCGGGGGCCATACCTACGAGCAGTACTTC. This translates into CASPPSTSGGHTYEQYF.

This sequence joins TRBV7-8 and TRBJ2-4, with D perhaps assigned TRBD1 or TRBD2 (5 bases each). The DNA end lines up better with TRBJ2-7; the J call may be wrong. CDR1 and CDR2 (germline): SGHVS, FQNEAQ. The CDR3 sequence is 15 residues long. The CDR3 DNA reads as TGTGCCAGCAGCTTAGCCGGTGGGGGAAAGTACGAGCAGTACTTC. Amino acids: CASSLAGGGKYEQYF.

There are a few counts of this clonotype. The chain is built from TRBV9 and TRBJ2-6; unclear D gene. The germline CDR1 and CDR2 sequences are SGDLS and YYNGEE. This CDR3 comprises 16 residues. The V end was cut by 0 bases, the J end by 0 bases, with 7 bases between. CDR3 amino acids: CASSVGPISGANVLTF. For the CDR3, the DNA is TGTGCCAGCAGCGTAGGTCCCATCTCTGGGGCCAACGTCCTGACTTTC.

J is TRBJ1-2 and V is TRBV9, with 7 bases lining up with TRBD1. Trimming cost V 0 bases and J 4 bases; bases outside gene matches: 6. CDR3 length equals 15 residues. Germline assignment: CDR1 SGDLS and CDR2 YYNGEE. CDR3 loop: CASSVGGGVVYGYTF. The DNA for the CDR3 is TGTGCCAGCAGCGTAGGAGGGGGCGTCGTCTATGGCTACACCTTC. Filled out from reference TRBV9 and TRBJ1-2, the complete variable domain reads DSGVTQTPKHLITATGQRVTLRCSPRSGDLSVYWYQQSLDQGLQFLIQYYNGEERAKGNILERFSAQQFPDLHSELNLSSLELGDSALYFCASSVGGGVVYGYTFGSGTRLTVV.

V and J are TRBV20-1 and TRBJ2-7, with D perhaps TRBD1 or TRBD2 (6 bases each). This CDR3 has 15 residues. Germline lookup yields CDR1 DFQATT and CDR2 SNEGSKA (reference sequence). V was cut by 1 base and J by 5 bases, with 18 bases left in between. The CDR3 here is CSARGRGRNADEQYF. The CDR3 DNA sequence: TGCAGTGCTAGAGGGAGGGGGAGGAACGCGGACGAGCAGTACTTC.

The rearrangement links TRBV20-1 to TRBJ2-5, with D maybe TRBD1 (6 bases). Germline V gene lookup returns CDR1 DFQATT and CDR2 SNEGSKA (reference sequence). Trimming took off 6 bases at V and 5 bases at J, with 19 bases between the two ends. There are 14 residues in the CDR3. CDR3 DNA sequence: TGCAGTGCCACCCACACAGGGTTTGGGGAGACCCAGTACTTC. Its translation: CSATHTGFGETQYF.

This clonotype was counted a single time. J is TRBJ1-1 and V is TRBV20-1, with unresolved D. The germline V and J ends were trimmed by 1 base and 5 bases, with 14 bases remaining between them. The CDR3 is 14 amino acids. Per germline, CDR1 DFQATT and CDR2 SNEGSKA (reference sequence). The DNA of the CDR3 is TGCAGTGCTAGAGGTGAGGGCAGTGTGACTGAAGCTTTCTTT. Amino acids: CSARGEGSVTEAFF.

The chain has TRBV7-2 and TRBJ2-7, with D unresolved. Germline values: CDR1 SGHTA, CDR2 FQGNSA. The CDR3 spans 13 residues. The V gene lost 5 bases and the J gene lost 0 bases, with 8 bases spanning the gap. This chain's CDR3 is CASSPESSYEQYF. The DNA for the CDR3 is TGTGCCAGCAGCCCCGAGAGCTCCTACGAGCAGTACTTC.

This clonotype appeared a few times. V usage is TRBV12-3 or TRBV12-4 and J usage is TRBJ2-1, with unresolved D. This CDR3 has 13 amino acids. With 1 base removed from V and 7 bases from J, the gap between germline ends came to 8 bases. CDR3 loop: CASSLGAENEQFF. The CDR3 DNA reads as TGTGCCAGCAGTTTAGGGGCAGAAAATGAGCAGTTCTTC.

The CDR3 bases are TGTGCCAGCAGCTTAGTACGGGGTGAAGCTTTCTTT. Amino acids: CASSLVRGEAFF. This chain connects TRBV7-9 to TRBJ1-1, with D hard to call. V lost 1 base, J lost 7 bases, and 7 bases lay in between. This CDR3 has 12 residues. Germline CDR1 and CDR2: SEHNR and FQNEAQ (reference sequence).

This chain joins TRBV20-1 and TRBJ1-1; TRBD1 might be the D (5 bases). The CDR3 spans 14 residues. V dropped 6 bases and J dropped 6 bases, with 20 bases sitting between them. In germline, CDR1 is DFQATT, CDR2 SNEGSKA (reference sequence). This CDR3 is CSAEGRGASPEAFF. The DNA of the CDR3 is TGCAGTGCCGAGGGTCGGGGCGCGAGTCCTGAAGCTTTCTTT.

The CDR3 coding sequence is TGTGCCAGCAGTTACTCGACTGACAGGGACAGCTCCTACGAGCAGTACTTC. It is translated as CASSYSTDRDSSYEQYF. This rearrangement joins TRBV6-2 or TRBV6-3 to TRBJ2-7; 7 bases are shared with TRBD1. Trimming cost V 0 bases and J 0 bases; bases outside gene matches: 8. This CDR3 has 17 residues. Germline V gene lookup returns CDR1 MNHEY and CDR2 SVGEGT.

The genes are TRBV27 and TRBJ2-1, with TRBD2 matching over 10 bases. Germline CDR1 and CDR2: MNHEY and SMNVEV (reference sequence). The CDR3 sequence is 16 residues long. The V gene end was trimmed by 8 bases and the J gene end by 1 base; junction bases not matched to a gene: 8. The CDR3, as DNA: TGTGCCAGCGGTAGCGGGGGGCCAGGATCCTACAATGAGCAGTTCTTC. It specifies CASGSGGPGSYNEQFF.

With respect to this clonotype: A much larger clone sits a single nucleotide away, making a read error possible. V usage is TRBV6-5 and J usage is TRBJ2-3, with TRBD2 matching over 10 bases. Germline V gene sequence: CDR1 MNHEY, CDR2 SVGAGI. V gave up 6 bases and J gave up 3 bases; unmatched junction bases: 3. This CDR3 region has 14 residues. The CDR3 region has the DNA TGTGCCAGCAGACCGGGACTAGCGACAGATACGCAGTATTTT. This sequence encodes CASRPGLATDTQYF.

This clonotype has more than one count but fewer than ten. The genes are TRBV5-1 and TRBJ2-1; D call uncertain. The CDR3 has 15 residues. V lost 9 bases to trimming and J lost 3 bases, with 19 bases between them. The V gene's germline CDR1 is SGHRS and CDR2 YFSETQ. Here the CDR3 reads CATSYDGGIYNEQFF. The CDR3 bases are TGCGCCACCTCCTATGACGGCGGCATCTACAATGAGCAGTTCTTC.

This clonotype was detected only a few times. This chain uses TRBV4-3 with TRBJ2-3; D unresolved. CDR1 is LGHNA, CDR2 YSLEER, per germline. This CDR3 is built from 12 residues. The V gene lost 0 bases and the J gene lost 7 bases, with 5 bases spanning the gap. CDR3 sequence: CASSQDRYTQYF. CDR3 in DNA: TGCGCCAGCAGCCAAGACCGTTATACGCAGTATTTT.

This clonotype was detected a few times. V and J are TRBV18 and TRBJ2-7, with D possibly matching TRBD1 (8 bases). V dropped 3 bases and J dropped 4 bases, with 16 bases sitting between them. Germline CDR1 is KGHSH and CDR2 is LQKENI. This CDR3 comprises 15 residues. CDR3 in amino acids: CASSPGQGGMYEQYF. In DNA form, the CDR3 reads TGTGCCAGCTCACCCGGACAGGGAGGGATGTACGAGCAGTACTTC.